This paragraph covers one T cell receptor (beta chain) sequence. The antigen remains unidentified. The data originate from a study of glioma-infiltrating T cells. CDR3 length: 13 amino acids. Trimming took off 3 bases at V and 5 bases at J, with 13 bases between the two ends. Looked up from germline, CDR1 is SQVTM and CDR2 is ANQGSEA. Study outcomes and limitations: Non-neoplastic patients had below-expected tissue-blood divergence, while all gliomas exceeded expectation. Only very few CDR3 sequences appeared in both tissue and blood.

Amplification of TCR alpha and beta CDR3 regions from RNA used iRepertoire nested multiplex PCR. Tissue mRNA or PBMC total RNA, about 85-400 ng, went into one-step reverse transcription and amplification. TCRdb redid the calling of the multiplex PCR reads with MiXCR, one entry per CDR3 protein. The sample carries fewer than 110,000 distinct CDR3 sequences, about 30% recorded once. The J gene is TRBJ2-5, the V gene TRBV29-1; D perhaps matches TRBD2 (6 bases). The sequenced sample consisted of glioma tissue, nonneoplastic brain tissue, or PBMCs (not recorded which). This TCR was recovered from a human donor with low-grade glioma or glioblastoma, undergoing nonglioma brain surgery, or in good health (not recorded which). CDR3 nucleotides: TGCAGCGTTGAGGGAGGTCGACAGGAGACCCAGTACTTC. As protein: CSVEGGRQETQYF.